This TCR beta chain was sequenced for a study of T cells in Graves' hyperthyroidism and ophthalmopathy. Reasons for excluding patients were uncontrolled infection, other autoimmune disease, pregnancy or lactation. Amplification of TCR beta CDR3 regions was performed using RNA transcripts as template. With the HTBI primer set, the TCR CDR3 went through a first round of RT-PCR. TCRdb used MiXCR to reprocess the multiplex PCR reads, holding one entry per CDR3 protein. The sample gives 480,000 or so distinct CDR3 sequences, roughly 45% of which show up once; about 45% is in the top ten. Input material: peripheral blood or thyroid tissue (not recorded which). This receptor was identified in an adult woman with Graves' disease, either hyperthyroidism or ophthalmopathy (not recorded which).

Written as DNA, the CDR3 is TGTGCCACCTTGGACAGGGATCAGCCCCAGCATTTT. Amino acid sequence: CATLDRDQPQHF. The V call is TRBV10-3, the J call TRBJ1-5, with 8 bases that match TRBD1. V trimming: 10 bases; J trimming: 5 bases; junction bases outside the gene matches: 4. The length of the CDR3 is 12 residues. The germline gives CDR1 ENHRY, CDR2 SYGVKD.